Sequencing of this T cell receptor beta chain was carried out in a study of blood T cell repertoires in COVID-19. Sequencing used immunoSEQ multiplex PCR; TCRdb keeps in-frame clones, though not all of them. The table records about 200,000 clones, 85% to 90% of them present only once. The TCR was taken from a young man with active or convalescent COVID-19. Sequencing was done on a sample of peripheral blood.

This CDR3 reads CASSLQRGLERGTQYF. Here the CDR3 DNA reads TGTGCCAGCAGCTTACAACGGGGACTAGAAAGGGGTACGCAGTATTTT. This sequence joins TRBV7-2 and TRBJ2-3; 8 bases align to TRBD2. The CDR3 has 16 residues. V was clipped by 2 bases and J by 8 bases; unmatched bases: 12. Germline loops: CDR1 SGHTA, CDR2 FQGNSA. Combining the CDR3 with reference TRBV7-2 and TRBJ2-3 gives the whole variable domain GAGVSQSPSNKVTEKGKDVELRCDPISGHTALYWYRQSLGQGLEFLIYFQGNSAPDKSGLPSDRFSAERTGGSVSTLTIQRTQQEDSAVYLCASSLQRGLERGTQYFGPGTRLTVL.